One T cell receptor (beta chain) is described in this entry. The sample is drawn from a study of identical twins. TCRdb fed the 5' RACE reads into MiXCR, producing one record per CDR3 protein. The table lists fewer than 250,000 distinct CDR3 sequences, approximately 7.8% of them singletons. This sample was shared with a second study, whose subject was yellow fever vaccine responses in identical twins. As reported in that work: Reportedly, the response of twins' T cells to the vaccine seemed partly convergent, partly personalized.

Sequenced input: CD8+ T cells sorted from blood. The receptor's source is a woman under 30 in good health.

The CDR3 DNA sequence: TGTGCCAGCAGCCCTAGCATAGGCTCCTACGAGCAGTACTTC. It encodes CASSPSIGSYEQYF. This chain uses TRBV7-9 with TRBJ2-7, with D possibly matching TRBD2 (5 bases). Germline values: CDR1 SEHNR, CDR2 FQNEAQ (reference sequence). This CDR3 is 14 amino acids long. V lost 5 bases to trimming and J lost 0 bases, with 11 bases between them.